This entry lists 15 T cell receptor beta chains sequenced from one sample in a study of T cell clonotyping in hematopoietic cell transplantation. Profiling relied on immunoSEQ multiplex PCR, and the TCRdb table lists in-frame clones only, not all of them. The sample includes a few thousand clones, 70% to 80% of them seen just once. The sample here was peripheral blood mononuclear cells, taken 30 days after allogeneic stem cell transplant. These receptors were collected from a male patient in his sixties who had an allogeneic stem cell transplant from an unrelated donor, so the T cells may come from the graft donor. Some clones in this sample may be carry-over from other donors' samples.

The chain uses TRBV6-5 and TRBJ2-2; no firm D call. The V gene lost 0 bases and the J gene lost 1 base, with 9 bases spanning the gap. Germline CDR1 MNHEY, CDR2 SVGAGI. The CDR3 totals 16 residues. CDR3 sequence (DNA): TGTGCCAGCAGTTACTCGTTGGCAGGGAACACCGGGGAGCTGTTTTTT. It yields the protein CASSYSLAGNTGELFF.

This sequence joins TRBV5-6 and TRBJ2-3, with 12 bases that match TRBD2. V shed 1 base and J 3 bases; nucleotides not matched to a gene: 9. This CDR3 comprises 18 residues. Germline V gene sequence: CDR1 SGHDT, CDR2 YYEEEE. The CDR3 DNA is TGTGCCAGCAGCTTGTCACTAGCGGGGGGTCTAGGGACAGATACGCAGTATTTT. Translating it yields CASSLSLAGGLGTDTQYF.

Details on this clone: Other DNA sequences in this sample translate to the same CDR3. The rearrangement uses TRBV29-1 and TRBJ1-1, with D unclear. V lost 3 bases and J lost 0, with 11 bases in between. Germline CDR1 SQVTM, CDR2 ANQGSEA. The CDR3 is 14 amino acids. CDR3 residues: CSVDGRGVNTEAFF. The CDR3 nucleotides are TGCAGCGTTGACGGGCGCGGCGTGAACACTGAAGCTTTCTTT.

This clone was counted between two and nine times. The same CDR3 arises from other DNA sequences in this sample as well. The chain carries TRBV7-8 and TRBJ2-5; 12 nucleotides match TRBD2. This CDR3 is 17 amino acids long. Germline CDR1 reads SGHVS; CDR2 reads FQNEAQ. The ends lost 0 bases at V and 1 base at J; junction bases unmatched: 3. For the CDR3, the DNA is TGTGCCAGCAGCTTAGCCGGACTAGCGGGAATCCAAGAGACCCAGTACTTC. Protein sequence: CASSLAGLAGIQETQYF.

The gene calls are TRBV19 and TRBJ2-3, with TRBD2 identical over 9 bases. Germline assignment: CDR1 LNHDA and CDR2 SQIVND (reference sequence). The V segment lost 10 bases and the J segment 4 bases; nucleotides outside the gene matches: 6. The CDR3 covers 13 residues. The CDR3 sequence: CAITREGSDTQYF. The CDR3 bases are TGTGCCATTACGCGGGAGGGGTCAGATACGCAGTATTTT.

The rearrangement links TRBV11-3 to TRBJ2-2, with 8 nucleotides matching TRBD1. With V trimmed by 4 bases and J by 6 bases, 7 bases remained unmatched. CDR3 length equals 15 residues. Germline V gene lookup returns CDR1 SGHNT and CDR2 YENEEA. DNA of the CDR3: TGTGCCAGCAGCTCCAGGGGGCGCTTTCCCGGGGAGCTGTTTTTT. Amino acids: CASSSRGRFPGELFF.

The genes are TRBV7-2 and TRBJ1-6; D gene ambiguous. This CDR3 region has 15 residues. Germline V gene sequence: CDR1 SGHTA, CDR2 FQGNSA. V gave up 1 base and J gave up 8 bases, with 12 bases separating them. Here the CDR3 DNA reads TGTGCCAGCAGCTTAGATCAGGACGGAGATTCACCCCTCCACTTT. Its translation is CASSLDQDGDSPLHF.

The genes are TRBV6-5 and TRBJ1-5; D unresolved. This CDR3 has 13 amino acids. CDR1 and CDR2 (germline): MNHEY, SVGAGI. Trimming removed 5 bases from V and 7 bases from J, with 12 bases in between. The CDR3 region has the DNA TGTGCCAGCAGTGAACCGTACGTCCAGCCCCAGCATTTT. It codes for CASSEPYVQPQHF.

This rearrangement joins TRBV7-3 to TRBJ1-6; D is uncertain. This CDR3 has 15 amino acids. V was trimmed by 5 bases and J by 7 bases, leaving 15 bases between them. The germline CDR1 and CDR2 sequences are SGHTA and FQGTGA. CDR3 region: CASSAGGPANSPLHF. The DNA of the CDR3 is TGTGCCAGCAGCGCCGGAGGGCCAGCCAATTCACCCCTCCACTTT. The whole variable domain, remainder taken from reference TRBV7-3 and TRBJ1-6, is GAGVSQTPSNKVTEKGKYVELRCDPISGHTALYWYRQSLGQGPEFLIYFQGTGAADDSGLPNDRFFAVRPEGSVSTLKIQRTERGDSAVYLCASSAGGPANSPLHFGNGTRLTVT.

The rearrangement links TRBV30 to TRBJ2-1, with no clear D. V lost 1 base, J lost 5 bases, and 3 bases lay in between. The V gene's germline CDR1 is GTSNPN and CDR2 SVGIG (reference sequence). There are 11 residues in the CDR3. Here the CDR3 DNA reads TGTGCCTGGAGTGATAACAATGAGCAGTTCTTC. Translated: CAWSDNNEQFF. The full variable domain, with the rest looked up from reference TRBV30 and TRBJ2-1, is SQTIHQWPATLVQPVGSPLSLECTVEGTSNPNLYWYRQAAGRGLQLLFYSVGIGQISSEVPQNLSASRPQDRQFILSSKKLLLSDSGFYLCAWSDNNEQFFGPGTRLTVL.

This clone came up a few times. The chain joins TRBV2 to TRBJ2-7; D tentatively reads TRBD1 or TRBD2 (6 bases each). V was pared by 7 bases and J by 2 bases, with 15 bases between. The CDR3 runs to 14 residues. Germline V lookup: CDR1 SNHLY, CDR2 FYNNEI. In DNA form, the CDR3 reads TGTGCCAGCAAACAGCAAGGGGGGACCTACGAGCAGTACTTC. The encoded protein is CASKQQGGTYEQYF.

The CDR3 spells CASFHRDLAKNIQYF. The CDR3 DNA is TGTGCCAGCTTCCACAGGGACCTAGCCAAAAACATTCAGTACTTC. The J gene is TRBJ2-4, the V gene TRBV5-8; D is perhaps TRBD1 (6 bases). The germline V gene has CDR1 SGHTS and CDR2 YDEGEE. The CDR3 loop spans 15 amino acids. Trimming removed 7 bases from V and 0 bases from J, with 14 bases in between. Full variable domain (outside the CDR3, taken from reference TRBV5-8 and TRBJ2-4): EAGVTQSPTHLIKTRGQQATLRCSPISGHTSVYWYQQALGLGLQFLLWYDEGEERNRGNFPPRFSGRQFPNYSSELNVNALELEDSALYLCASFHRDLAKNIQYFGAGTRLSVL.

This clone came up a few times. The chain links TRBV15 to TRBJ2-7; 7 bases are a match to TRBD2. Germline assignment: CDR1 LNHNV and CDR2 YYDKDF (reference sequence). The CDR3 contains 16 residues. Germline trimming cut 0 bases from V and 2 bases from J; bases unmatched to any gene: 7. The CDR3 region is CATSRDLGGSTYEQYF. Written as DNA, the CDR3 is TGTGCCACCAGCAGAGACCTGGGGGGGTCAACCTACGAGCAGTACTTC.

The chain uses TRBV7-8 and TRBJ1-1; 9 nucleotides align to TRBD1. Germline V CDR1 and CDR2: SGHVS, FQNEAQ. CDR3 length equals 15 residues. The V gene end was trimmed by 5 bases and the J gene end by 7 bases; junction bases not matched to a gene: 11. Written as DNA, the CDR3 is TGTGCCAGCAGCCCAGACTGGACAGGGGAGAGTGAAGCTTTCTTT. It translates to CASSPDWTGESEAFF.

The chain is built from TRBV11-2 and TRBJ2-5; 9 nucleotides match TRBD1. The CDR3 loop spans 15 amino acids. The J segment lost 5 bases and the V segment lost 4 bases, leaving 8 bases of the junction unmatched. The V gene's germline CDR1 is SGHAT and CDR2 FQNNGV. The CDR3 is CASSSRGTGHETQYF. DNA of the CDR3: TGTGCCAGCAGCTCCCGGGGGACAGGGCACGAGACCCAGTACTTC.